Below are 5 T cell receptor beta chains sequenced from a single sample in a study of blood T cells in healthy people across ages. Next came a second PCR, run for roughly 6 to 11 cycles, which used a sample-barcoded 5' primer along with a J-beta primer mix. TCRdb fed the 5' RACE reads into MiXCR, producing one record per CDR3 protein. This sample has roughly 550,000 distinct CDR3 sequences, with about 24% found just once. These same records also appear under a second study, on T cells of mothers and their children.

Source material: blood. These TCRs come from a boy aged 10-17 years in good health.

The chain employs TRBV10-3 and TRBJ2-2; D not certain. V was shortened by 3 bases and J by 2 bases, with 10 bases between the two germline ends. From germline, CDR1 is ENHRY and CDR2 SYGVKD. The CDR3 runs 15 residues. This chain's CDR3 is CAISENLPNTGELFF. CDR3 nucleotides: TGTGCCATCAGTGAAAACTTACCAAACACCGGGGAGCTGTTTTTT.

This clonotype was seen a handful of times. V gene TRBV28 combines with J gene TRBJ1-5; 7 bases line up with TRBD1. The CDR3 contains 16 residues. Germline CDR1 MDHEN, CDR2 SYDVKM. Trimming took 3 bases from V and 2 from J; bases not matched to a gene: 7. The CDR3 spells CASSLRDRPGNQPQHF. The CDR3 DNA sequence: TGTGCCAGCAGTTTGAGGGACAGACCCGGCAATCAGCCCCAGCATTTT.

This clonotype was detected a few times. The V and J genes are TRBV23-1 and TRBJ1-1, with D perhaps matching TRBD1 (6 bases). TRBV23-1 is flagged as an ORF with uncertain function. V lost 6 bases and J 4 bases, leaving 21 bases between the germline ends. The CDR3 loop spans 16 amino acids. CDR3 sequence: CASSQEINRVATEAFF. Here the CDR3 DNA reads TGCGCCAGCAGCCAAGAAATAAACAGGGTAGCCACTGAAGCTTTCTTT.

This clonotype was recorded at least ten times. The chain has TRBV28 and TRBJ2-5; TRBD1 agrees at 10 bases. CDR1 and CDR2 (germline): MDHEN, SYDVKM. The CDR3 is 14 residues long. The J segment lost 4 bases and the V segment lost 3 bases, leaving 2 bases of the junction unmatched. Written as DNA, the CDR3 is TGTGCCAGCAGTTTGACAGGGGGCACAGAGACCCAGTACTTC. Translation gives CASSLTGGTETQYF.

Details on this clonotype: One end of the junction fails to match germline, which may point to a read error. This rearrangement joins TRBV7-7 to TRBJ2-5; TRBD2 matches at 8 bases. Germline V lookup: CDR1 SSHAT, CDR2 FNYEAQ (reference sequence). This CDR3 has 16 amino acids. DNA of the CDR3: TGTGCTAGCAGCTTAGTCGGGACTAGTAATCGTGAGACCCAGTACTTC. This encodes CASSLVGTSNRETQYF.